One sample yielded the 24 T cell receptor beta chains listed below, sequenced in a study of blood T cells in healthy people across ages. PCR was performed a second time for about 7 to 11 cycles using a sample-barcoded 5' primer and a J-beta primer mix. Via MiXCR, TCRdb re-called the 5' RACE reads, giving one row per CDR3 protein. This table has 600,000 or so distinct CDR3 sequences, about 30% appearing once. The sequencing input was blood. All receptors derive from an elderly woman in good health.

CDR3 amino acids: CASSELEGGHQPQHF. DNA for the CDR3: TGTGCCAGCAGTGAGTTGGAGGGGGGGCATCAGCCCCAGCATTTT. The chain employs TRBV2 and TRBJ1-5; a weak D match, TRBD1 (6 bases). Germline V lookup: CDR1 SNHLY, CDR2 FYNNEI. This CDR3 is built from 15 residues. V dropped 3 bases and J dropped 5 bases, with 14 bases sitting between them.

This rearrangement joins TRBV5-1 to TRBJ2-7; 7 bases map to TRBD1. The CDR3 loop spans 14 amino acids. CDR1 and CDR2 from the germline V gene are SGHRS and YFSETQ. J gave up 0 bases and V 3 bases, and 3 bases lay outside the gene matches. CDR3 loop: CASSSQGDSYEQYF. The CDR3 nucleotides read TGCGCCAGCAGCTCCCAGGGGGACTCCTACGAGCAGTACTTC.

V usage is TRBV20-1 and J usage is TRBJ1-4; 7 nucleotides line up with TRBD1. The CDR3 spans 12 residues. Germline V gene lookup returns CDR1 DFQATT and CDR2 SNEGSKA (reference sequence). After removal of 1 base from V and 7 bases from J, the junction contained 0 bases not matched to a gene. CDR3 sequence: CSARAGGEKLFF. CDR3 bases: TGCAGTGCTAGAGCAGGGGGTGAAAAACTGTTTTTT.

For this clonotype: Germline is not matched at one junction end, which may reflect a read error. J is TRBJ1-2 and V is TRBV11-2; the match to TRBD1 covers 7 bases. This CDR3 has 12 amino acids. The germline V gene encodes CDR1 SGHAT and CDR2 FQNNGV. CDR3 protein: CVSSSSGQAFTF. Here the CDR3 DNA reads TGTGTCAGCAGCTCCAGCGGACAGGCTTTCACCTTC.

In its sample, this clonotype was seen a few times. The chain joins TRBV7-3 to TRBJ2-2; D remains unclear. Germline CDR1 SGHTA, CDR2 FQGTGA. This CDR3 is 13 amino acids long. Trimming took off 4 bases at V and 4 bases at J, with 7 bases between the two ends. The DNA of the CDR3 is TGTGCCAGCAGCTCAAGGGTCACCGGGGAGCTGTTTTTT. Protein product: CASSSRVTGELFF.

This clonotype appeared many times. The chain uses TRBV10-3 and TRBJ1-2; 9 bases map to TRBD1. Unmatched junction bases numbered 6, after V lost 8 bases and J lost 2 bases. Per the germline V gene, CDR1 is ENHRY and CDR2 is SYGVKD. The CDR3 extends over 14 amino acids. The CDR3 loop reads CAIYGTGRNYGYTF. CDR3 nucleotide sequence: TGTGCCATCTACGGGACAGGGAGGAACTATGGCTACACCTTC.

Of note for this clonotype: A much larger clone lies a single base off, so this may be a read error. The rearrangement joins TRBV7-3 to TRBJ1-2; D remains unclear. The CDR3 length is 15 residues. The V gene lost 5 bases and the J gene lost 8 bases, with 21 bases spanning the gap. Germline CDR1 reads SGHTA; CDR2 reads FQGTGA. The CDR3 region has the DNA TGTGCCAGCAGCCCATCCAATGTGGGAAGGAAAGGCTACACCTTC. Amino acid sequence: CASSPSNVGRKGYTF.

As concerns this clonotype: Lacking the conserved final phenylalanine or tryptophan, this CDR3 likely reflects a read error. This chain links TRBV7-2 with TRBJ2-1; 10 nucleotides match TRBD1. CDR3 size: 16 residues. Germline V gene lookup returns CDR1 SGHTA and CDR2 FQGNSA. V lost 1 base, J lost 8 bases, and 8 bases stayed unmatched. The CDR3 DNA reads as TGTGCCAGCAGCTTAGGGACCGGGACAGGGGAGGATGAGCAGTTCTCC. Translation: CASSLGTGTGEDEQFS.

This clonotype has at least ten counts. The rearrangement links TRBV6-1 to TRBJ1-2; 7 bases match TRBD1. The CDR3 extends over 14 amino acids. J was trimmed by 2 bases and V by 5 bases; bases with no gene match: 5. Germline CDR1 is MNHNS and CDR2 is SASEGT. The CDR3 region has the DNA TGTGCCAGCAGTAGGACAGGAACCAACTATGGCTACACCTTC. Residues: CASSRTGTNYGYTF.

This clonotype has more than one count but fewer than ten. A much larger clonotype is one base distant, so this may be a read error. The chain employs TRBV9 and TRBJ1-5; D is undetermined. Germline values: CDR1 SGDLS, CDR2 YYNGEE. This CDR3 comprises 13 residues. Here the CDR3 reads CAGSRDFNQPQHF. The CDR3 DNA reads TGTGCCGGCAGCCGGGATTTCAATCAGCCCCAGCATTTT.

This clonotype has at least ten counts. Given a much more abundant clone one base away, this may be a read error. This chain joins TRBV7-9 and TRBJ1-2; D remains unclear. This CDR3 is 11 amino acids long. Per the germline V gene, CDR1 is SEHNR and CDR2 is FQNEAQ (reference sequence). V gave up 8 bases and J gave up 3 bases, with 7 bases separating them. CDR3 DNA sequence: TGTGCCAGCGGTTTAGACTATGGCTACACCTTC. Residues: CASGLDYGYTF.

On this clonotype itself: One end of the junction is discordant with germline, which a read error may explain. The chain links TRBV7-2 to TRBJ2-5, with D unclear. The J call is uncertain, as TRBJ2-7 better fits the DNA end. Germline CDR1 and CDR2: SGHTA and FQGNSA. CDR3 length: 13 residues. The chain's CDR3 is CAISLPAWYEQYF. The CDR3 DNA follows: TGTGCCATCAGCTTACCGGCTTGGTACGAGCAGTACTTC.

Details on this clonotype: This may arise from a read error, as a much more abundant clone is one base away. The genes are TRBV20-1 and TRBJ1-2; 12 bases match TRBD1. V gave up 6 bases and J gave up 8 bases; unmatched junction bases: 10. There are 14 residues in the CDR3. Germline CDR1 DFQATT, CDR2 SNEGSKA (reference sequence). The CDR3 region has the DNA TGCAGTGCCGTTGGGACAGGGGGCGCGGGGGGCTACACCTTC. Residues: CSAVGTGGAGGYTF.

In this sample, this clonotype turned up many times. V is TRBV20-1 and J is TRBJ1-4, with D perhaps matching TRBD1 (5 bases). Germline V gene sequence: CDR1 DFQATT, CDR2 SNEGSKA (reference sequence). The germline V and J ends were trimmed by 1 base and 8 bases, with 14 bases remaining between them. The CDR3 contains 14 residues. Here the CDR3 DNA reads TGCAGTGCTAGAGGGGCCAGGGTGGGGGAAAAACTGTTTTTT. Translated: CSARGARVGEKLFF.

The V call is TRBV6-5, the J call TRBJ2-3; possible D gene TRBD2, 7 bases. Trimming cost V 8 bases and J 1 base, with 19 bases left between them. CDR1 and CDR2 (germline): MNHEY, SVGAGI. The CDR3 runs 16 residues. The CDR3 region is CASRGALFGGTDTQYF. CDR3 DNA: TGTGCCAGCCGGGGGGCCCTGTTCGGAGGCACAGATACGCAGTATTTT.

This clonotype occurred many times. The chain carries TRBV7-3 and TRBJ2-1; 12 bases are a match to TRBD1. Looked up from germline, CDR1 is SGHTA and CDR2 is FQGTGA. The CDR3 loop spans 16 amino acids. With 2 bases clipped from V and 4 bases from J, the junction kept 3 bases outside the gene matches. The chain's CDR3 is CASSLGDRGLYNEQFF. CDR3 DNA sequence: TGTGCCAGCAGCTTAGGGGACAGGGGGCTTTACAATGAGCAGTTCTTC.

For this clonotype: One base away lies a much larger clone, so this may be a sequencing read error. The chain recombines TRBV6-6 with TRBJ2-5, with 7 bases matching TRBD1. The CDR3 loop spans 14 amino acids. V was pared by 7 bases and J by 11 bases, with 16 bases of the junction left unmatched. Germline V CDR1 and CDR2: MNHNY, SVGAGI (reference sequence). CDR3 in amino acids: CASKTGREGNEQYF. The CDR3 nucleotides read TGTGCCAGCAAGACAGGGCGTGAGGGCAATGAGCAGTACTTC.

Regarding this clonotype: A much larger clone is a single base away; this may be a read error. The chain joins TRBV7-2 to TRBJ2-3; TRBD2 matches 9 bases. The CDR3 sequence is 15 residues long. From germline, CDR1 is SGHTA and CDR2 FQGNSA. CDR3 in DNA: TGTGCCAGCAGGATTAGCGGGGGCCGCACAGATGCGCAGTATTTT. Translating gives CASRISGGRTDAQYF.

This clonotype was seen at least ten times. The V gene is TRBV6-5, the J gene TRBJ1-2; D uncertain. The germline V and J ends were trimmed by 5 bases and 10 bases, with 17 bases remaining between them. The CDR3 sequence is 13 residues long. CDR1 is MNHEY and CDR2 is SVGAGI in the germline V gene. CDR3 protein: CASSRAGQTFYTF. The CDR3, as DNA: TGTGCCAGCAGTCGCGCCGGTCAGACTTTCTACACCTTC.

In this sample, this clonotype turned up many times. The gene calls are TRBV12-3 or TRBV12-4 and TRBJ2-3; tentatively, D is TRBD1 (6 bases). The V end was cut by 7 bases, the J end by 6 bases, with 14 bases between. There are 13 residues in the CDR3. The CDR3 sequence is CASNPNRVDTQYF. In DNA form, the CDR3 reads TGTGCCAGCAACCCCAACAGGGTCGATACGCAGTATTTT.

This chain connects TRBV5-1 to TRBJ1-2; perhaps TRBD1 as D (5 bases). Germline CDR1 and CDR2: SGHRS and YFSETQ. V was trimmed by 0 bases and J by 7 bases, leaving 19 bases between them. The CDR3 loop spans 16 amino acids. The CDR3 loop reads CASSLAAGPEFGGYTF. CDR3 nucleotide sequence: TGCGCCAGCAGCTTGGCGGCGGGACCCGAATTCGGTGGCTACACCTTC.

Concerning this clonotype itself: A read error may be the cause here, since a much bigger clone is one base away. This chain joins TRBV29-1 and TRBJ2-1, with TRBD1 matching 12 bases. Germline V gene sequence: CDR1 SQVTM, CDR2 ANQGSEA. This CDR3 has 15 amino acids. The V gene end was trimmed by 1 base and the J gene end by 10 bases; junction bases not matched to a gene: 8. CDR3 coding DNA: TGCAGCGTTGAAGTTGGGGGGACAGGGGGCTACGAGCAGTTCTTC. This codes for CSVEVGGTGGYEQFF.

This CDR3 is CASSFRTGKGNTIYF. The CDR3 nucleotides read TGTGCCAGCAGTTTTCGGACAGGCAAAGGAAACACCATATATTTT. This chain links TRBV6-5 with TRBJ1-3; 7 bases match TRBD1. This CDR3 comprises 15 residues. Germline CDR1 reads MNHEY; CDR2 reads SVGAGI. V was pared by 4 bases and J by 4 bases, with 7 bases of the junction left unmatched.

The gene calls are TRBV11-3 and TRBJ2-3; 7 bases line up with TRBD1. V lost 5 bases and J lost 6; bases outside the gene matches: 5. The germline V gene has CDR1 SGHNT and CDR2 YENEEA. CDR3 length: 13 amino acids. The CDR3 protein is CASSPTGEDTQYF. CDR3 nucleotides: TGTGCCAGCAGCCCTACAGGGGAGGATACGCAGTATTTT.